This T cell receptor (beta chain) comes out of a study of T-cell reconstitution after alpha-beta-depleted transplantation in children. Study results and limitations: At day 60, the high TCRbeta diversity found in some patients originated from recipient T cells and thymic progenitors that had survived. After one year, T-cell counts and TCRbeta diversity mostly came from new T cells.

This clonotype has only a few counts. Antigen: not known. Trimming removed 5 bases at V and 8 bases at J, with 15 bases between. This CDR3 contains 13 residues. Germline assignment: CDR1 SEHNR and CDR2 FQNEAQ (reference sequence). TCRbeta library construction was performed incorporating unique molecular identifiers. TCRdb independently ran MiXCR on the PCR reads; one entry per CDR3 protein. This table holds around 700,000 distinct CDR3 sequences, around 13% found once. V gene TRBV7-9 combines with J gene TRBJ1-2, with D hard to call. This receptor was taken from a girl aged 2 to 10 with congenital amegakaryocytic thrombocytopenia, due to receive a stem cell transplant. Sequencing was performed on PBMCs, taken before TCRalphabeta/CD19-depleted stem cell transplant. CDR3 in DNA: TGTGCCAGCAGCAGGGTCCCCGTGACCGGCTACACCTTC. It translates to CASSRVPVTGYTF. The full variable domain, in which reference TRBV7-9 and TRBJ1-2 provide the parts outside the CDR3, is DTGVSQNPRHKITKRGQNVTFRCDPISEHNRLYWYRQTLGQGPEFLTYFQNEAQLEKSRLLSDRFSAERPKGSFSTLEIQRTEQGDSAMYLCASSRVPVTGYTFGSGTRLTVV.